This TCR beta chain was sequenced in a study of blood T cell repertoires in COVID-19. As for the study in general: Samples taken during acute and convalescent COVID-19 were collected in the United States, Italy and Spain. From T cells, B-cell-depleted T cells, or PBMCs came the material, which was cDNA or gDNA.

Assay: immunoSEQ multiplex PCR; the TCRdb copy retains only in-frame clones and omits some. The profile shows over 350,000 clones, around 89% of them singletons. The V gene lost 0 bases and the J gene lost 4 bases, with 12 bases spanning the gap. Per the germline V gene, CDR1 is GTSNPN and CDR2 is SVGIG (reference sequence). This CDR3 is 14 amino acids long. This clone appeared a few times. Sequenced: peripheral blood. The chain uses TRBV30 and TRBJ1-2; no definite D call. This receptor was taken from a woman aged 25 to 45 with acute or convalescent COVID-19. CDR3 region: CAWSVRVEVYGYTF. The CDR3 DNA reads TGTGCCTGGAGTGTACGGGTTGAGGTCTATGGCTACACCTTC.